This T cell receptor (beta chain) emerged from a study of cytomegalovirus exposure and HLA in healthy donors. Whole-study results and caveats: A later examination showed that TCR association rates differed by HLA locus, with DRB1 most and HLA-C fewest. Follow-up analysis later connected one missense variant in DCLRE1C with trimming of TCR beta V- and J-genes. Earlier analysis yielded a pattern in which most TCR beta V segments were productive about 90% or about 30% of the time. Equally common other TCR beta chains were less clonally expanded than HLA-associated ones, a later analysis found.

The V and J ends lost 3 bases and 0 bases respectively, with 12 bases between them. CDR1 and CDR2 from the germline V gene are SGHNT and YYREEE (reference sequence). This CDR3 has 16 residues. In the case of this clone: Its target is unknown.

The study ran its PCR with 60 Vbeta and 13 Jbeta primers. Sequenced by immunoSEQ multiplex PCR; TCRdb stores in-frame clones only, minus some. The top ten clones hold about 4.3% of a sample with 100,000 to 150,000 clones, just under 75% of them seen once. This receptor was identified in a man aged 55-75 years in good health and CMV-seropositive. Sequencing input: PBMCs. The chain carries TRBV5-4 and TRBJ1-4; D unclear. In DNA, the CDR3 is TGTGCCAGCAGCTCCGGAGGGCAAGCAACTAATGAAAAACTGTTTTTT. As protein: CASSSGGQATNEKLFF.